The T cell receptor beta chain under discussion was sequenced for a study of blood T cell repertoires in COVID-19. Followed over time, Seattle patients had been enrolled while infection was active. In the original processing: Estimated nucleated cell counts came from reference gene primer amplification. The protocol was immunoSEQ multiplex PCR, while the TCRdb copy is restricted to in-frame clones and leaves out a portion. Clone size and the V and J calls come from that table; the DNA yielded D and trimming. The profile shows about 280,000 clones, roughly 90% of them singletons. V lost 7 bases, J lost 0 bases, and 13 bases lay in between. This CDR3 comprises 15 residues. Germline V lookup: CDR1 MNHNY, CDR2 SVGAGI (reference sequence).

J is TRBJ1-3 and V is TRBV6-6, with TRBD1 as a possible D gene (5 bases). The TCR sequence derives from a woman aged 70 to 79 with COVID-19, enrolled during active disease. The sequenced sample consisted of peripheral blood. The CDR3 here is CASTLTASSGNTIYF. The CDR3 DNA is TGTGCCAGCACCTTGACAGCCTCCTCTGGAAACACCATATATTTT.